This T cell receptor beta chain was captured by sequencing in a study of blood T cell repertoires in COVID-19. The wider study: COVID-19 samples collected from the United States, Italy and Spain covered acute and convalescent phases. T cells, B-cell-depleted T cells, or PBMCs provided the cDNA or gDNA that served as material.

The CDR3 is made up of 13 amino acids. V was pared by 5 bases and J by 2 bases, with 9 bases between. Per the germline V gene, CDR1 is MNHEY and CDR2 is SVGAGI. Ages ranged from about 18 to 89 years, with residence in 24 US areas. Cohorts were assigned according to the clinical history that participants reported. The assay was immunoSEQ multiplex PCR, and TCRdb's table has in-frame clones only and misses some. The sample lists under 200,000 clones; 82% were seen once. The chain is built from TRBV6-5 and TRBJ2-5; the D is unclear. Source material: PBMCs or T cells enriched from blood (not recorded which). The TCR sequence derives from a woman aged 55-70 years with acute COVID-19. This CDR3 reads CASSNRLQETQYF. CDR3 bases: TGTGCCAGCAGTAACCGGTTACAAGAGACCCAGTACTTC.